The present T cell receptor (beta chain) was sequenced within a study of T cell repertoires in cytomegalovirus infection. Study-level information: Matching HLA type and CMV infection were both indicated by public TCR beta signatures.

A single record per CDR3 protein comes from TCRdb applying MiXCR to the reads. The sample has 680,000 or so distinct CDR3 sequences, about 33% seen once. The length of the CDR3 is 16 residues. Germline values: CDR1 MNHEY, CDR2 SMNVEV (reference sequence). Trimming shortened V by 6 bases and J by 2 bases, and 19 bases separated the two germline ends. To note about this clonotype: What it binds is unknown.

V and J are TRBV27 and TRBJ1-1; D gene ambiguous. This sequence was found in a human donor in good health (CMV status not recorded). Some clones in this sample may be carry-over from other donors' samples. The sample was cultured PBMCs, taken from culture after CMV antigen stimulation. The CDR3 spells CASSPSAGDLNTEAFF. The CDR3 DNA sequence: TGTGCCAGCAGCCCATCGGCGGGAGACTTAAACACTGAAGCTTTCTTT.